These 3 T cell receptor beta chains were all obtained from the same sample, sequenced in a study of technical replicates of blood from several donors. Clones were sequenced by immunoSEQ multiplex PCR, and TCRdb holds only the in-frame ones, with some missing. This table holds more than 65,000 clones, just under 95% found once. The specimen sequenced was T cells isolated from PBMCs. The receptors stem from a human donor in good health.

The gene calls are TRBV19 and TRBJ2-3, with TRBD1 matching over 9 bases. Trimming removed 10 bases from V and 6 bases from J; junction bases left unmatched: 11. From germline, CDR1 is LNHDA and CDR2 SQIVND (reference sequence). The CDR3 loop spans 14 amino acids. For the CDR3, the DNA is TGTGCCACAAAAGGGACAGGGAAGGTCGATACGCAGTATTTT. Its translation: CATKGTGKVDTQYF.

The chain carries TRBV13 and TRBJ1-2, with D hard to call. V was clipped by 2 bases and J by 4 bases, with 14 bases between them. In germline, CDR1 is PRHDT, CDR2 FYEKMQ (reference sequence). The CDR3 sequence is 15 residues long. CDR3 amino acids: CASSLSPAASYGYTF. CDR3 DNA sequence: TGTGCCAGCAGCTTAAGTCCGGCAGCTAGCTATGGCTACACCTTC.

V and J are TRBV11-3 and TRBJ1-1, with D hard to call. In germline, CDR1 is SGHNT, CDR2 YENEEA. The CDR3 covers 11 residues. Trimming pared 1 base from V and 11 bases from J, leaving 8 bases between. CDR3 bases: TGTGCCAGCAGCTTAGGGTTCGGGGCTTTCTTT. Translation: CASSLGFGAFF.